This passage covers 19 T cell receptor beta chains from one sample sequenced in a study of T cell changes during pregnancy in multiple sclerosis. Here immunoSEQ multiplex PCR was the method, and the copy in TCRdb shows in-frame clones only, minus some. This sample has some 94,000 clones; around 93% occur once, and the top ten carry 1.5% to 2%. The source was peripheral blood, collected in the first trimester of pregnancy. These receptors all come from a female donor in good health, enrolled as a control in a pregnancy study.

This sequence joins TRBV2 and TRBJ2-2; possibly TRBD1 for D (5 bases). Germline CDR1 reads SNHLY; CDR2 reads FYNNEI. Trimming shortened V by 6 bases and J by 2 bases, and 10 bases separated the two germline ends. The CDR3 runs to 14 residues. CDR3 DNA sequence: TGTGCCAGCAGGCAGGGAAGAAACACCGGGGAGCTGTTTTTT. Its protein product is CASRQGRNTGELFF. Using reference TRBV2 and TRBJ2-2 for the parts outside the CDR3, the full variable domain is EPEVTQTPSHQVTQMGQEVILRCVPISNHLYFYWYRQILGQKVEFLVSFYNNEISEKSEIFDDQFSVERPDGSNFTLKIRSTKLEDSAMYFCASRQGRNTGELFFGEGSRLTVL.

The chain carries TRBV4-1 and TRBJ1-6; tentative D call: TRBD1 (5 bases). The CDR3 is 17 amino acids. V dropped 7 bases and J dropped 9 bases, with 25 bases sitting between them. Per the germline V gene, CDR1 is MGHRA and CDR2 is YSYEKL. The CDR3 sequence: CASTDLGGQGVGSPLHF. CDR3 in DNA: TGCGCCAGCACCGACCTGGGGGGTCAGGGTGTAGGTTCACCCCTCCACTTT.

This clone is a singleton in its sample. V usage is TRBV7-3 and J usage is TRBJ1-2; D uncertain. V shed 4 bases and J shed 3 bases, with 9 bases lying between them. The CDR3 length is 13 residues. The germline CDR1 and CDR2 sequences are SGHTA and FQGTGA. CDR3 in amino acids: CASSSFPDYGYTF. CDR3 nucleotides: TGTGCCAGCAGCTCATTCCCGGACTATGGCTACACCTTC.

This chain uses TRBV27 with TRBJ2-5; 10 nucleotides line up with TRBD2. In germline, CDR1 is MNHEY, CDR2 SMNVEV (reference sequence). The V segment lost 5 bases and the J segment 3 bases; nucleotides outside the gene matches: 9. The CDR3 extends over 16 amino acids. Here the CDR3 reads CASSPRRTSGKETQYF. The CDR3 DNA sequence: TGTGCCAGCAGTCCCCGTCGGACTAGCGGAAAAGAGACCCAGTACTTC.

The chain is built from TRBV27 and TRBJ2-1; 7 nucleotides agree with TRBD1. V lost 10 bases to trimming and J lost 4 bases; unmatched junction nucleotides: 4. Per germline, CDR1 MNHEY and CDR2 SMNVEV (reference sequence). CDR3 length: 12 residues. The CDR3 coding sequence is TGTGCCACTTCGACAGGGTACAATGAGCAGTTCTTC. Its translation is CATSTGYNEQFF.

J is TRBJ2-7 and V is TRBV28, with a weak D call TRBD1 (6 bases). CDR1 and CDR2 from the germline V gene are MDHEN and SYDVKM. The CDR3 runs 12 residues. Trimming cost V 6 bases and J 6 bases, with 12 bases left between them. The CDR3 spells CASRGAGFEQYF. In nucleotides, the CDR3 is TGTGCCAGCAGGGGGGCGGGTTTCGAGCAGTACTTC.

This clone has a single count. The chain carries TRBV27 and TRBJ2-3; 8 bases agree with TRBD2. V was pared by 7 bases and J by 0 bases, with 6 bases of the junction left unmatched. Germline V CDR1 and CDR2: MNHEY, SMNVEV (reference sequence). This CDR3 spans 15 amino acids. CDR3 DNA sequence: TGTGCCAGCAAGCGGGGGACCTCTAGCACAGATACGCAGTATTTT. Translating gives CASKRGTSSTDTQYF.

The chain joins TRBV28 to TRBJ2-5; 9 nucleotides agree with TRBD1. The CDR3 is made up of 14 amino acids. Germline loops: CDR1 MDHEN, CDR2 SYDVKM. J lost 2 bases, V lost 6 bases, and 4 bases had no gene match. The CDR3 nucleotides read TGTGCCAGCAGACAGACAGGGGGGCAAGAGACCCAGTACTTC. Protein product: CASRQTGGQETQYF. The full variable domain, with the rest looked up from reference TRBV28 and TRBJ2-5, is DVKVTQSSRYLVKRTGEKVFLECVQDMDHENMFWYRQDPGLGLRLIYFSYDVKMKEKGDIPEGYSVSREKKERFSLILESASTNQTSMYLCASRQTGGQETQYFGPGTRLLVL.

CDR3 residues: CASSPTLGTLGYEQYF. The CDR3 nucleotides are TGTGCCAGCAGCCCGACTCTAGGGACATTGGGGTACGAGCAGTACTTC. V is TRBV7-8 and J is TRBJ2-7; D may be TRBD1 (6 bases). There are 16 residues in the CDR3. Trimming pared 5 bases from V and 4 bases from J, leaving 21 bases between. CDR1 is SGHVS, CDR2 FQNEAQ, per germline.

The chain joins TRBV7-3 to TRBJ2-7; the D is unclear. CDR1 SGHTA and CDR2 FQGTGA come from the germline V gene. The CDR3 is made up of 13 amino acids. With 1 base removed from V and 3 bases from J, the gap between germline ends came to 7 bases. In DNA, the CDR3 is TGTGCCAGCAGCTTAAACGGTTTCTACGAGCAGTACTTC. The encoded protein is CASSLNGFYEQYF.

The CDR3 reads CASSQLERGYSGANVLTF. In DNA form, the CDR3 reads TGCGCCAGCAGCCAATTGGAGCGGGGATACTCTGGGGCCAACGTCCTGACTTTC. The chain combines TRBV4-3 with TRBJ2-6; 7 bases map to TRBD2. Germline CDR1 is LGHNA and CDR2 is YSLEER. CDR3 length equals 18 residues. After removal of 2 bases from V and 0 bases from J, the junction contained 7 bases not matched to a gene.

A single count supports this clone. The rearrangement uses TRBV2 and TRBJ2-7, with unresolved D. The V end lost 3 bases, the J end lost 4 bases, and 10 bases lay between the germline ends. The germline V gene encodes CDR1 SNHLY and CDR2 FYNNEI. The CDR3 is 13 residues long. CDR3 bases: TGTGCCAGCAGTGATCTAGTGAGATACGAGCAGTACTTC. Translation gives CASSDLVRYEQYF.

V usage is TRBV15 and J usage is TRBJ1-2; 7 positions agree with TRBD1. Per the germline V gene, CDR1 is LNHNV and CDR2 is YYDKDF (reference sequence). The V segment lost 4 bases and the J segment 8 bases; nucleotides outside the gene matches: 7. The CDR3 extends over 13 amino acids. The CDR3 sequence is CATSKTGTDGYTF. CDR3 nucleotide sequence: TGTGCCACCAGCAAAACCGGGACAGACGGCTACACCTTC.

The chain joins TRBV29-1 to TRBJ1-1, with TRBD1 identical over 7 bases. CDR3 length: 13 residues. Germline lookup yields CDR1 SQVTM and CDR2 ANQGSEA. The junction had 7 bases not matched to a gene; V was cut back by 8 bases and J by 1 base. CDR3 in amino acids: CSSRGLGNTEAFF. CDR3 sequence (DNA): TGCAGCTCAAGGGGGCTTGGGAACACTGAAGCTTTCTTT.

The chain has TRBV13 and TRBJ1-1; D may be TRBD1 (5 bases). Germline V CDR1 and CDR2: PRHDT, FYEKMQ (reference sequence). The CDR3 totals 12 residues. V gave up 1 base and J gave up 8 bases, with 8 bases separating them. The CDR3 sequence: CASSLVGVEAFF. The CDR3 region has the DNA TGTGCCAGCAGCTTAGTAGGGGTCGAAGCTTTCTTT.

The gene calls are TRBV7-8 and TRBJ2-2, with 8 bases fitting TRBD1. Germline V lookup: CDR1 SGHVS, CDR2 FQNEAQ. V was pared by 5 bases and J by 1 base, with 6 bases of the junction left unmatched. The CDR3 has 16 amino acids. The CDR3 loop reads CASSPRQGQNTGELFF. CDR3 coding DNA: TGTGCCAGCAGCCCCCGACAGGGGCAGAACACCGGGGAGCTGTTTTTT.

The chain is built from TRBV4-1 and TRBJ2-3; D is ambiguous. CDR3 length: 17 residues. V lost 1 base, J lost 3 bases, and 17 bases lay in between. From germline, CDR1 is MGHRA and CDR2 YSYEKL. The DNA for the CDR3 is TGCGCCAGCAGCCAAGTTGTTTGGCGGATTTCGACAGATACGCAGTATTTT. Amino acids: CASSQVVWRISTDTQYF.

Here the CDR3 DNA reads TGTGCCACCAGCAGAGATCGGGGGAGTGGGGTGCCCCAGCATTTT. Amino acids: CATSRDRGSGVPQHF. The chain is built from TRBV15 and TRBJ1-5, with D possibly matching TRBD1 (5 bases). CDR1 and CDR2 from the germline V gene are LNHNV and YYDKDF (reference sequence). With 0 bases removed from V and 9 bases from J, the gap between germline ends came to 15 bases. CDR3 length: 15 residues.

This chain connects TRBV15 to TRBJ2-2, with D unclear. Trimming took 1 base from V and 7 from J, leaving 4 bases between them. The CDR3 has 12 residues. CDR1 LNHNV and CDR2 YYDKDF come from the germline V gene (reference sequence). The CDR3 coding sequence is TGTGCCACCAGCAGAGTAGACGGGGAGCTGTTTTTT. Protein: CATSRVDGELFF.